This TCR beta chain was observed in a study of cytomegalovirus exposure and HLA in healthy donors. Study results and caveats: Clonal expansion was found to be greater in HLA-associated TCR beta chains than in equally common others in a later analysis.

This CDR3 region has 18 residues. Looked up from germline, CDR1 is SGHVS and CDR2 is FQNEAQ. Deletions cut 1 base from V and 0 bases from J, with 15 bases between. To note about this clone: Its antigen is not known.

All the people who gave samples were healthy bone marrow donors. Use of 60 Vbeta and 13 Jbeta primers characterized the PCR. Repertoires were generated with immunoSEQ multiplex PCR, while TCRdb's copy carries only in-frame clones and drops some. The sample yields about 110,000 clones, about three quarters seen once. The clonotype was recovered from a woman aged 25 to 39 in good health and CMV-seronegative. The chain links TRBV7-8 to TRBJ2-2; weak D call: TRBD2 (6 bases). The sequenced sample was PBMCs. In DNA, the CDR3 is TGTGCCAGCAGCTTAGTTTGGGCCCGGGGGACGAACACCGGGGAGCTGTTTTTT. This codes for CASSLVWARGTNTGELFF.